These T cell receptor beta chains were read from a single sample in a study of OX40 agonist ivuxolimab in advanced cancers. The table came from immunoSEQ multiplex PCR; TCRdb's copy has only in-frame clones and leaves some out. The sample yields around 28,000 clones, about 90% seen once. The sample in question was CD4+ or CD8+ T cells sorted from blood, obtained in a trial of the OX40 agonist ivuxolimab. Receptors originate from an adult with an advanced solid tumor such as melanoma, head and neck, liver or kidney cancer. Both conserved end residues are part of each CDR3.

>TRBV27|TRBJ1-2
CASSPIQGGWYGYTF
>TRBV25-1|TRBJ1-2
CASSGGQGLGYGYTF
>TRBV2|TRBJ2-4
CASSTTGLDIQYF
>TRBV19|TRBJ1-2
CASSRSQGSTNYGYTF
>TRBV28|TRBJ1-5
CASRRTPNQPQHF
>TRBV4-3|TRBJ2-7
CASSQGGGTYEQYF
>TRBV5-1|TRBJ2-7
CASSLAGINPYEQYF
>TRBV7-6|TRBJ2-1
CASRLAGGPGNEQFF
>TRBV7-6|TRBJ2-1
CASSLGSGGRGWNEQFF
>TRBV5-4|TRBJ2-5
CASSLVAGRETQYF
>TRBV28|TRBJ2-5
CASSSAPRVTQYF